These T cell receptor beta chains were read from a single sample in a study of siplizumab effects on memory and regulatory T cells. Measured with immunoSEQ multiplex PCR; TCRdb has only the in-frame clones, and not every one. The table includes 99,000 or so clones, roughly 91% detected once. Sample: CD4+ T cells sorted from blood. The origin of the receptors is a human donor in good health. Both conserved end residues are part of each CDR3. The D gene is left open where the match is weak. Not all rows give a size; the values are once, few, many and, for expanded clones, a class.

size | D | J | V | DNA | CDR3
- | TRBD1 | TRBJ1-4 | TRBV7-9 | TGTGCCAGCAGCTTGGCCTCGGGGACAGGGGGCGGAAAACTGTTTTTT | CASSLASGTGGGKLFF
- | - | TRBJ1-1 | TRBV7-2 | TGTGCCAGCAGCTTTACCTCGGCGAGTGAAGCTTTCTTT | CASSFTSASEAFF
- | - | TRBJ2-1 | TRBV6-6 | TGTGCCAGCAGTTCGCTCCGGGATGAGCAGTTCTTC | CASSSLRDEQFF
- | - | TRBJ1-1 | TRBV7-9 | TGTGCCAGCAGCTTAGGGGATCGGGGAGCGAAAGCTTTCTTT | CASSLGDRGAKAFF
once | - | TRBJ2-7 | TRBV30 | TGTGCCTGGAGTATAAGCTACGAGCAGTACTTC | CAWSISYEQYF
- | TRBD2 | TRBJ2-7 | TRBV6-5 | TGTGCCAGCAGCTCGGCGGGAGGGGGGGAGTACGAGCAGTACTTC | CASSSAGGGEYEQYF
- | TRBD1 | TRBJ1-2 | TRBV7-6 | TGTGCCAGCAGCTCAAACACGGGACAGATCTATGGCTACACCTTC | CASSSNTGQIYGYTF
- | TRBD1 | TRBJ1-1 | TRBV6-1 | TGTGCCAGCAGGACAGGGGGCTCGCAAGCTTTCTTT | CASRTGGSQAFF
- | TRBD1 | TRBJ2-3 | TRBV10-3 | TGTGCCATCAGTAAAATGGGGACAGGGAGAGCAGATACGCAGTATTTT | CAISKMGTGRADTQYF
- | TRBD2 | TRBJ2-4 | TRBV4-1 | TGCGCCAGCAGCCAAGGACTAGCAGGAAACATTCAGTACTTC | CASSQGLAGNIQYF
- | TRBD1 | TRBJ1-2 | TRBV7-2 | TGTGCCAGCAGCTTGCGGACAGGGGGAGCTAACTATGGCTACACCTTC | CASSLRTGGANYGYTF
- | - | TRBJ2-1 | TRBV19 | TGTGCCAGTAGTACTCGGACCCTCAATGAGCAGTTCTTC | CASSTRTLNEQFF
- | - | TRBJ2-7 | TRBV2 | TGTGCCAGCAGGCAAGCGGGCTACGAGCAGTACTTC | CASRQAGYEQYF
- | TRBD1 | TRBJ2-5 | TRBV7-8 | TGTGCCAGCAGCTGGACAGGGGGCCGCGCAGAGACCCAGTACTTC | CASSWTGGRAETQYF
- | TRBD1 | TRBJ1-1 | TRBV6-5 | TGTGCCAGCAGTCCGGACAGGGGTGTACCTGAAGCTTTCTTT | CASSPDRGVPEAFF
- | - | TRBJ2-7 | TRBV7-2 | TGTGCCAGCAGCGCCGGGACGATCTACGAGCAGTACTTC | CASSAGTIYEQYF
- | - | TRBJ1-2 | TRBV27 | TGTGCCAGCAGTCCCCTCGGGGGCTATGGCTACACCTTC | CASSPLGGYGYTF
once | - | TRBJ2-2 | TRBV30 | TGTGCCTGCGGGGTAGTTCGAACCGGGGAGCTGTTTTTT | CACGVVRTGELFF